Each of the 28 T cell receptor beta chains below was sequenced from the same sample in a study of blood T cell repertoires in COVID-19. Here immunoSEQ multiplex PCR was the method, and the copy in TCRdb shows in-frame clones only, minus some. This table holds a few hundred thousand clones, about nine tenths found once. The sequenced sample consisted of peripheral blood. The origin of the receptors is a woman in her 30s with active or convalescent COVID-19.

The V call is TRBV6-2 or TRBV6-3, the J call TRBJ2-2, with 9 nucleotides matching TRBD1. The CDR3 is made up of 16 amino acids. Germline V lookup: CDR1 MNHEY, CDR2 SVGEGT. J lost 8 bases, V lost 2 bases, and 9 bases had no gene match. CDR3 sequence: CASSYPSGTGLGELFF. The CDR3 DNA follows: TGTGCCAGCAGTTACCCGTCCGGGACAGGGTTGGGGGAGCTGTTTTTT.

CDR3 in amino acids: CASSPKQHTGTGVSYEQYF. The CDR3 DNA is TGTGCCAGCTCACCAAAACAGCACACCGGGACAGGGGTATCCTACGAGCAGTACTTC. The chain joins TRBV18 to TRBJ2-7, with 10 bases that match TRBD1. Germline V gene lookup returns CDR1 KGHSH and CDR2 LQKENI. The V gene end was trimmed by 2 bases and the J gene end by 1 base; junction bases not matched to a gene: 14. This CDR3 is built from 19 residues.

The rearrangement uses TRBV19 and TRBJ2-1, with 8 bases fitting TRBD2. CDR3 size: 18 residues. Unmatched junction bases numbered 19, after V lost 7 bases and J lost 5 bases. Germline-derived CDR1 and CDR2 are LNHDA and SQIVND (reference sequence). CDR3 nucleotides: TGTGCCAGTAACAGGCTCGGGGGGGCCGTGATGGTCGACAATGAGCAGTTCTTC. Its translation: CASNRLGGAVMVDNEQFF.

The chain links TRBV24-1 to TRBJ2-3, with 7 positions matching TRBD2. The length of the CDR3 is 13 residues. V shed 6 bases, J shed 2 bases, and the junction held 1 base outside the gene matches. In germline, CDR1 is KGHDR, CDR2 SFDVKD. CDR3 in DNA: TGTGCCACCAGTCGGGGGGTCACAGATACGCAGTATTTT. Translation: CATSRGVTDTQYF.

The chain recombines TRBV4-3 with TRBJ1-3; a weak D match, TRBD1 (6 bases). Deletions cut 3 bases from V and 0 bases from J, with 18 bases between. Germline CDR1 LGHNA, CDR2 YSLEER. This CDR3 has 18 amino acids. CDR3 amino acids: CASSQSAGTLDSGNTIYF. CDR3 nucleotide sequence: TGCGCCAGCAGCCAGTCCGCCGGGACACTGGACTCTGGAAACACCATATATTTT.

The chain is built from TRBV28 and TRBJ1-1; 9 nucleotides match TRBD1. V lost 9 bases and J lost 3; bases outside the gene matches: 11. The CDR3 spans 15 residues. Germline loops: CDR1 MDHEN, CDR2 SYDVKM. The CDR3 DNA follows: TGTGCCAGTACAGGGGGCGCGAGGTTGGACACTGAAGCTTTCTTT. It specifies CASTGGARLDTEAFF.

V usage is TRBV11-2 and J usage is TRBJ2-7; D unresolved. V gave up 1 base and J gave up 1 base, with 5 bases separating them. CDR3 length: 13 residues. Germline CDR1 is SGHAT and CDR2 is FQNNGV. The CDR3 reads CASSLGYSYEQYF. The DNA for the CDR3 is TGTGCCAGCAGCTTAGGTTATTCCTACGAGCAGTACTTC. Drawing the rest from reference TRBV11-2 and TRBJ2-7, the complete variable domain is EAGVAQSPRYKIIEKRQSVAFWCNPISGHATLYWYQQILGQGPKLLIQFQNNGVVDDSQLPKDRFSAERLKGVDSTLKIQPAKLEDSAVYLCASSLGYSYEQYFGPGTRLTVT.

The chain carries TRBV19 and TRBJ2-2, with D unclear. The CDR3 length is 11 residues. Deletions cut 7 bases from V and 6 bases from J, with 6 bases between. Germline assignment: CDR1 LNHDA and CDR2 SQIVND (reference sequence). The CDR3 here is CASTRAGELFF. The CDR3 DNA follows: TGTGCCAGTACGCGAGCCGGGGAGCTGTTTTTT.

The V gene is TRBV12-3 or TRBV12-4, the J gene TRBJ1-2; D unclear. V lost 5 bases and J 6 bases, leaving 13 bases between the germline ends. The CDR3 sequence is 13 residues long. This CDR3 reads CASSLLRADGYTF. Written as DNA, the CDR3 is TGTGCCAGCAGTCTTCTGAGGGCGGATGGCTACACCTTC.

This clone was recorded once. The V and J genes are TRBV2 and TRBJ1-5; a weak D match, TRBD1 (5 bases). V lost 7 bases to trimming and J lost 2 bases, with 6 bases between them. CDR1 and CDR2 (germline): SNHLY, FYNNEI. CDR3 length equals 12 residues. Here the CDR3 reads CASTGGNQPQHF. The CDR3 DNA reads as TGTGCCAGCACGGGGGGCAATCAGCCCCAGCATTTT. The full variable domain, rest sourced from reference TRBV2 and TRBJ1-5, is EPEVTQTPSHQVTQMGQEVILRCVPISNHLYFYWYRQILGQKVEFLVSFYNNEISEKSEIFDDQFSVERPDGSNFTLKIRSTKLEDSAMYFCASTGGNQPQHFGDGTRLSIL.

The table lists this clone with a count of one. The rearrangement links TRBV29-1 to TRBJ1-2, with D possibly TRBD1 on 6 matching bases. The CDR3 has 12 amino acids. Germline-derived CDR1 and CDR2 are SQVTM and ANQGSEA. Between the trimmed V and J ends, which lost 6 bases and 4 bases, there was a span of 12 bases. The CDR3 reads CSVATGPYGYTF. The DNA for the CDR3 is TGCAGCGTCGCCACAGGGCCCTATGGCTACACCTTC.

The chain couples TRBV7-9 to TRBJ1-2; D is unclear. From germline, CDR1 is SEHNR and CDR2 FQNEAQ (reference sequence). The CDR3 contains 14 residues. Trimming removed 7 bases from V and 2 bases from J, with 14 bases in between. CDR3 loop: CASTLAEGNYGYTF. CDR3 nucleotides: TGTGCCAGCACTCTAGCGGAAGGCAACTATGGCTACACCTTC.

This sequence joins TRBV30 and TRBJ1-5; D remains unclear. Per the germline V gene, CDR1 is GTSNPN and CDR2 is SVGIG (reference sequence). This CDR3 comprises 13 residues. With 1 base removed from V and 3 bases from J, the gap between germline ends came to 7 bases. The CDR3 sequence is CAWSGALNQPQHF. The CDR3, as DNA: TGTGCCTGGAGTGGAGCCCTCAATCAGCCCCAGCATTTT.

This clone was recorded only once. This rearrangement joins TRBV4-2 to TRBJ2-2; D is perhaps TRBD2 (6 bases). Trimming removed 0 bases at V and 8 bases at J, with 10 bases between. CDR1 and CDR2 from the germline V gene are LGHNA and YNFKEQ. The CDR3 is made up of 14 amino acids. CDR3 amino acids: CASSQDILAGELFF. CDR3 DNA sequence: TGTGCCAGCAGCCAAGATATACTAGCAGGGGAGCTGTTTTTT.

This sequence joins TRBV7-3 and TRBJ1-6, with D tentatively TRBD1 (5 bases). Germline V lookup: CDR1 SGHTA, CDR2 FQGTGA. The CDR3 length is 13 residues. V was cut by 2 bases and J by 9 bases, with 8 bases left in between. CDR3 in DNA: TGTGCCAGCAGCTTAGGAAGGGGTTCACCCCTCCACTTT. Protein sequence: CASSLGRGSPLHF.

This chain connects TRBV29-1 to TRBJ1-3; D is perhaps TRBD1 (6 bases). Germline V CDR1 and CDR2: SQVTM, ANQGSEA. The CDR3 runs to 15 residues. V was pared by 8 bases and J by 2 bases, with 19 bases between. The CDR3 reads CSKRTRGGTGNTIYF. The CDR3 DNA is TGCAGCAAGAGGACTCGTGGGGGCACTGGAAACACCATATATTTT.

The chain uses TRBV29-1 and TRBJ1-3, with D perhaps TRBD1 (6 bases). Trimming removed 6 bases from V and 0 bases from J, with 15 bases in between. The germline gives CDR1 SQVTM, CDR2 ANQGSEA. The CDR3 loop spans 15 amino acids. For the CDR3, the DNA is TGCAGCGTGTCCGCCGGCAGGGGCTCTGGAAACACCATATATTTT. The encoded protein is CSVSAGRGSGNTIYF.

The J gene is TRBJ1-1, the V gene TRBV6-5; D gene ambiguous. This CDR3 has 15 amino acids. The ends were cut back, 0 bases at V and 1 base at J, with 9 bases in the middle. The germline CDR1 and CDR2 sequences are MNHEY and SVGAGI. CDR3 loop: CASSYSPNTNTEAFF. DNA of the CDR3: TGTGCCAGCAGTTACTCACCGAACACGAACACTGAAGCTTTCTTT.

This rearrangement joins TRBV12-3 or TRBV12-4 to TRBJ1-2; unclear D gene. Trimming pared 7 bases from V and 5 bases from J, leaving 8 bases between. The CDR3 has 11 amino acids. The CDR3: CASTEGYGYTF. In DNA form, the CDR3 reads TGTGCCAGCACGGAGGGATATGGCTACACCTTC.

The chain joins TRBV6-2 or TRBV6-3 to TRBJ2-4; 8 bases are a match to TRBD1. This CDR3 is built from 17 residues. Germline CDR1 MNHEY, CDR2 SVGEGT. The V and J ends lost 5 bases and 0 bases, in that order; junction bases with no gene match: 9. The CDR3 DNA reads as TGTGCCAGCAGTCACAGGGGACAGGCCATAGCCAAAAACATTCAGTACTTC. Protein sequence: CASSHRGQAIAKNIQYF.

V and J are TRBV6-1 and TRBJ1-5; D not resolved. V shed 3 bases and J shed 2 bases, with 23 bases lying between them. CDR1 and CDR2 from the germline V gene are MNHNS and SASEGT. The CDR3 has 19 amino acids. This CDR3 is CASSDSQVVGLGGNQPQHF. CDR3 nucleotides: TGTGCCAGCAGTGATTCTCAGGTGGTCGGTCTGGGTGGCAATCAGCCCCAGCATTTT.

The rearrangement joins TRBV29-1 to TRBJ2-1; 9 bases line up with TRBD2. With 7 bases clipped from V and 1 base from J, the junction kept 17 bases outside the gene matches. From germline, CDR1 is SQVTM and CDR2 ANQGSEA. CDR3 size: 18 residues. Written as DNA, the CDR3 is TGCAGCGCCTATGCTAGGCTAGCGGGGTTAGGATCCTACAATGAGCAGTTCTTC. Translation gives CSAYARLAGLGSYNEQFF.

This clone was observed a handful of times. The genes are TRBV29-1 and TRBJ2-7; no definite D call. The germline V gene has CDR1 SQVTM and CDR2 ANQGSEA. The CDR3 runs to 12 residues. V was pared by 7 bases and J by 2 bases, with 12 bases between. CDR3: CSARGSTYEQYF. CDR3 DNA: TGCAGCGCGAGAGGTTCGACCTACGAGCAGTACTTC.

The rearrangement joins TRBV6-1 to TRBJ1-5, with TRBD1 matching over 8 bases. Germline values: CDR1 MNHNS, CDR2 SASEGT. This CDR3 contains 17 residues. V was pared by 4 bases and J by 1 base, with 9 bases of the junction left unmatched. This CDR3 reads CASSAHRGVLSNQPQHF. CDR3 nucleotides: TGTGCCAGCAGTGCGCACAGGGGGGTCTTAAGCAATCAGCCCCAGCATTTT.

Concerning this clone itself: Other DNA sequences in the sample encode the same CDR3. The chain uses TRBV30 and TRBJ1-1; weak D call: TRBD1 (5 bases). Trimming removed 3 bases from V and 4 bases from J, with 18 bases in between. CDR1 is GTSNPN and CDR2 is SVGIG in the germline V gene (reference sequence). CDR3 length: 15 residues. The CDR3 region is CAWSPTGGAGTEAFF. In DNA form, the CDR3 reads TGTGCCTGGAGCCCCACCGGCGGGGCAGGCACTGAAGCTTTCTTT.

CDR3 coding DNA: TGTGCCAGCAGTGGGACAGGAGAATCGAACACTGAAGCTTTCTTT. It encodes CASSGTGESNTEAFF. The chain is built from TRBV2 and TRBJ1-1; 7 bases are a match to TRBD1. Germline V gene lookup returns CDR1 SNHLY and CDR2 FYNNEI. With 4 bases clipped from V and 1 base from J, the junction kept 6 bases outside the gene matches. The CDR3 is made up of 15 amino acids. The variable domain in full, with the rest retrieved from reference TRBV2 and TRBJ1-1, is EPEVTQTPSHQVTQMGQEVILRCVPISNHLYFYWYRQILGQKVEFLVSFYNNEISEKSEIFDDQFSVERPDGSNFTLKIRSTKLEDSAMYFCASSGTGESNTEAFFGQGTRLTVV.

V usage is TRBV30 and J usage is TRBJ2-3; D ambiguous. CDR3 length: 13 amino acids. Between the trimmed V and J ends, which lost 0 bases and 0 bases, there was a span of 4 bases. The germline CDR1 and CDR2 sequences are GTSNPN and SVGIG (reference sequence). CDR3 coding DNA: TGTGCCTGGAGTGTCCTTAGCACAGATACGCAGTATTTT. This codes for CAWSVLSTDTQYF. Based on the CDR3 plus reference TRBV30 and TRBJ2-3, the full variable domain is SQTIHQWPATLVQPVGSPLSLECTVEGTSNPNLYWYRQAAGRGLQLLFYSVGIGQISSEVPQNLSASRPQDRQFILSSKKLLLSDSGFYLCAWSVLSTDTQYFGPGTRLTVL.

This clone was recorded only once. This chain's CDR3 is CASSDARDTEAFF. CDR3 in DNA: TGTGCCAGCAGTGATGCCCGGGACACTGAAGCTTTCTTT. The chain employs TRBV6-1 and TRBJ1-1; D is ambiguous. Germline CDR1 is MNHNS and CDR2 is SASEGT. The CDR3 extends over 13 amino acids. The V end lost 3 bases, the J end lost 3 bases, and 8 bases lay between the germline ends.